This TCR beta chain was captured by sequencing in a study of long-term antiretroviral therapy in people with HIV. Version v3.0 of the immunoSEQ assay was performed at survey level. TCRdb keeps only in-frame clones here, not all; method: immunoSEQ multiplex PCR. The table lists over 9,500 clones, roughly four fifths of them singletons. CDR1 KGHSH and CDR2 LQKENI come from the germline V gene. This CDR3 spans 18 amino acids. The V and J ends lost 3 bases and 7 bases, in that order; junction bases with no gene match: 15. Turning to this clone: The target antigen is unknown.

The study, taken as a whole, reports: Clones that had undergone expansion before ART dominated the repertoire at all time points. Blood collection from about 2003 to 2018 possibly occurred under older ART regimens.

The chain joins TRBV18 to TRBJ2-1, with 10 positions matching TRBD2. The receptor was derived from a man in his forties with HIV. Sequenced here: unsorted PBMCs, sampled 1.8 years before starting antiretroviral therapy. The CDR3 bases are TGTGCCAGCTCACCTCAGCGGGGGGGCTCGAGTTTGGTGAATGAGCAGTTCTTC. Translating it yields CASSPQRGGSSLVNEQFF.